These 30 T cell receptor beta chains share one sample of origin, sequenced in a study of cytomegalovirus exposure and HLA in healthy donors (dated by TCRdb to 2016 to 2017). Preparation of the library involved the immunoSEQ multiplex PCR assay. TCRdb's version of the immuneACCESS table is confined to in-frame rearrangements and falls short of the full clone set. An unresolved V gene accounts for under half of the shortfall where checked; the remainder is of unknown origin. This sample has a few hundred thousand clones in its table, and roughly 90% of those were observed once. Of the sample, approximately 0.88% is held by the ten largest clones. Material for sequencing was PBMCs. The receptors shown here come from a woman younger than 30 in good health and CMV-seronegative.

The chain carries TRBV5-1 and TRBJ2-3, with 9 nucleotides matching TRBD2. CDR1 and CDR2 from the germline V gene are SGHRS and YFSETQ. The CDR3 has 15 residues. V was clipped by 7 bases and J by 1 base; unmatched bases: 7. CDR3 sequence: CASSRTSARTDTQYF. The CDR3 coding sequence is TGCGCCAGCTCAAGGACTAGCGCTCGCACAGATACGCAGTATTTT.

The chain carries TRBV10-2 and TRBJ2-7; TRBD1 aligns across 10 bases. The CDR3 consists of 17 residues. The germline V gene encodes CDR1 WSHSY and CDR2 SAAADI. Trimming took 2 bases from V and 3 from J; bases not matched to a gene: 10. The CDR3 region is CASSEKGQGFFGYEQYF. In nucleotides, the CDR3 is TGCGCCAGCAGTGAGAAGGGACAGGGGTTTTTCGGCTACGAGCAGTACTTC.

As DNA, the CDR3 is TGCGCCAGCAGCTCGGCGGTTGGAGGGACGAACACCGGGGAGCTGTTTTTT. Translated, it gives CASSSAVGGTNTGELFF. The chain employs TRBV5-1 and TRBJ2-2; TRBD2 is a possible D gene (6 bases). CDR3 length: 17 residues. Germline V gene lookup returns CDR1 SGHRS and CDR2 YFSETQ. Trimming took off 3 bases at V and 0 bases at J, with 15 bases between the two ends.

V is TRBV9 and J is TRBJ1-2; possible D gene TRBD1, 6 bases. This CDR3 is 16 amino acids long. Deletions cut 4 bases from V and 4 bases from J, with 20 bases between. Germline V gives CDR1 SGDLS, CDR2 YYNGEE. CDR3 protein: CASSPEVPGERYGYTF. DNA of the CDR3: TGTGCCAGCAGCCCGGAAGTCCCAGGGGAACGCTATGGCTACACCTTC.

The chain has TRBV27 and TRBJ2-1; D possibly corresponds to TRBD2 (5 bases). The V gene lost 6 bases and the J gene lost 9 bases, with 15 bases spanning the gap. This CDR3 comprises 13 residues. Germline V gene sequence: CDR1 MNHEY, CDR2 SMNVEV (reference sequence). CDR3 bases: TGTGCCAGCAGACCCGCGGGCACCGGTGAGCAGTTCTTC. This translates into CASRPAGTGEQFF.

This clone was seen a handful of times. V usage is TRBV7-6 and J usage is TRBJ2-7, with unresolved D. The V end was cut by 4 bases, the J end by 6 bases, with 7 bases between. Germline V gives CDR1 SGHVS, CDR2 FNYEAQ. The CDR3 consists of 11 residues. The CDR3 loop reads CASSSGVEQYF. The CDR3 DNA sequence: TGTGCCAGCAGCTCAGGCGTCGAGCAGTACTTC.

The chain has TRBV18 and TRBJ2-3; 10 bases fit TRBD1. The CDR3 spans 17 residues. Looked up from germline, CDR1 is KGHSH and CDR2 is LQKENI. Unmatched junction bases numbered 6, after V lost 2 bases and J lost 1 base. The CDR3 DNA reads TGTGCCAGCTCACCAGGGGACAGGGGCTGGGGCACAGATACGCAGTATTTT. This gives the protein CASSPGDRGWGTDTQYF. The complete variable domain, with remaining parts taken from reference TRBV18 and TRBJ2-3, reads NAGVMQNPRHLVRRRGQEARLRCSPMKGHSHVYWYRQLPEEGLKFMVYLQKENIIDESGMPKERFSAEFPKEGPSILRIQQVVRGDSAAYFCASSPGDRGWGTDTQYFGPGTRLTVL.

V and J are TRBV11-2 and TRBJ1-2, with D possibly being TRBD1 (5 bases). The V end lost 0 bases, the J end lost 8 bases, and 16 bases lay between the germline ends. CDR3 length: 15 amino acids. Germline V CDR1 and CDR2: SGHAT, FQNNGV. The CDR3 coding sequence is TGTGCCAGCAGCTTAGATAGTTCCAGGGCAAAGGGCTACACCTTC. Translation: CASSLDSSRAKGYTF.

This clone was detected once. This sequence joins TRBV7-8 and TRBJ2-2, with 13 bases aligning to TRBD2. CDR3 length: 17 residues. The germline CDR1 and CDR2 sequences are SGHVS and FQNEAQ. The V segment lost 7 bases and the J segment 3 bases; nucleotides outside the gene matches: 8. DNA of the CDR3: TGTGCCAGCACTACTAGCGGGAGGGCCTCGGACACCGGGGAGCTGTTTTTT. Its translation: CASTTSGRASDTGELFF.

The chain recombines TRBV11-2 with TRBJ1-1; unclear D gene. Germline CDR1 is SGHAT and CDR2 is FQNNGV. The CDR3 sequence is 12 residues long. V shed 3 bases and J shed 8 bases, with 10 bases lying between them. Written as DNA, the CDR3 is TGTGCCAGCAGCTTTCTTCGAGAAGAAGCTTTCTTT. This translates into CASSFLREEAFF.

This chain connects TRBV5-1 to TRBJ2-7; D is possibly TRBD2 (5 bases). Germline-derived CDR1 and CDR2 are SGHRS and YFSETQ. With 0 bases removed from V and 6 bases from J, the gap between germline ends came to 13 bases. This CDR3 spans 14 amino acids. The CDR3 is CASSLDPGSVEQYF. The CDR3 region has the DNA TGCGCCAGCAGCTTGGATCCGGGGTCAGTCGAGCAGTACTTC.

This chain uses TRBV6-1 with TRBJ2-7, with D possibly being TRBD1 (5 bases). The germline gives CDR1 MNHNS, CDR2 SASEGT. The CDR3 is 15 residues long. V lost 3 bases and J 1 base, leaving 13 bases between the germline ends. DNA of the CDR3: TGTGCCAGCAGTGACTTTCGACAGAAGTCCTACGAGCAGTACTTC. This encodes CASSDFRQKSYEQYF.

V and J are TRBV6-5 and TRBJ2-3, with TRBD1 as a possible D gene (5 bases). The CDR3 runs 14 residues. Deletions cut 0 bases from V and 2 bases from J, with 6 bases between. The germline V gene encodes CDR1 MNHEY and CDR2 SVGAGI. The CDR3 bases are TGTGCCAGCAGTTACTCTGGGGCCACAGATACGCAGTATTTT. Amino acid sequence: CASSYSGATDTQYF.

A few counts support this clone. V gene TRBV20-1 combines with J gene TRBJ1-2, with D possibly matching TRBD1 (6 bases). This CDR3 comprises 11 residues. Trimming shortened V by 4 bases and J by 4 bases, and 7 bases separated the two germline ends. The germline V gene encodes CDR1 DFQATT and CDR2 SNEGSKA (reference sequence). This CDR3 reads CSATGAYGYTF. The CDR3 bases are TGCAGTGCTACAGGGGCCTATGGCTACACCTTC.

The chain has TRBV18 and TRBJ1-1; tentatively, D is TRBD1 (6 bases). V lost 1 base to trimming and J lost 7 bases, with 13 bases between them. Germline CDR1 reads KGHSH; CDR2 reads LQKENI. This CDR3 comprises 14 residues. CDR3 coding DNA: TGTGCCAGCTCACCACTCCAACAGGGCCATGAAGCTTTCTTT. It yields the protein CASSPLQQGHEAFF.

V gene TRBV7-2 combines with J gene TRBJ1-2; 10 bases line up with TRBD1. The CDR3 has 17 residues. From germline, CDR1 is SGHTA and CDR2 FQGNSA. V lost 1 base and J lost 3; bases outside the gene matches: 8. CDR3 bases: TGTGCCAGCAGCTTAGGTCGGGACAGGGGACTAGACTATGGCTACACCTTC. This sequence encodes CASSLGRDRGLDYGYTF.

Comment on this clone: The sample holds other DNA sequences that translate to the same CDR3. V gene TRBV6-5 combines with J gene TRBJ1-3; no firm D call. The CDR3 spans 12 residues. From germline, CDR1 is MNHEY and CDR2 SVGAGI. V lost 6 bases, J lost 0 bases, and 3 bases lay in between. The CDR3 reads CASRSSGNTIYF. The CDR3, as DNA: TGTGCCAGCAGGAGCTCTGGAAACACCATATATTTT.

The V and J genes are TRBV5-4 and TRBJ2-7, with D possibly matching TRBD1 (6 bases). The CDR3 runs 14 residues. Trimming left V 4 bases short and J 4 bases short, with 15 bases between. Germline loops: CDR1 SGHNT, CDR2 YYREEE (reference sequence). The DNA of the CDR3 is TGTGCCAGCAGCAGGGGACACGGAGGTTACGAGCAGTACTTC. Translating gives CASSRGHGGYEQYF.

The rearrangement joins TRBV9 to TRBJ2-1; D is unresolved. Trimming stripped 1 base from V and 1 base from J, with 9 bases between. CDR1 SGDLS and CDR2 YYNGEE come from the germline V gene. The CDR3 is made up of 15 amino acids. The CDR3 DNA reads as TGTGCCAGCAGCGTACATAGTGTTTCCTACAATGAGCAGTTCTTC. Encoded protein: CASSVHSVSYNEQFF.

The chain recombines TRBV2 with TRBJ2-7; D call uncertain. The V and J ends lost 4 bases and 2 bases respectively, with 6 bases between them. The CDR3 has 12 residues. Germline-derived CDR1 and CDR2 are SNHLY and FYNNEI. DNA of the CDR3: TGTGCCAGCAGTGTACGGGCCTACGAGCAGTACTTC. Translating gives CASSVRAYEQYF.

In this sample, this clone turned up a few times. This chain connects TRBV29-1 to TRBJ2-1; the match to TRBD2 covers 11 bases. In germline, CDR1 is SQVTM, CDR2 ANQGSEA. Trimming removed 5 bases from V and 2 bases from J; junction bases left unmatched: 11. The CDR3 length is 17 residues. DNA of the CDR3: TGCAGCGTTTCGGGACCATTAGCGGGAGGGACCTACAATGAGCAGTTCTTC. It translates to CSVSGPLAGGTYNEQFF.

This clone came up once. V gene TRBV12-5 combines with J gene TRBJ2-6; D remains unclear. The V gene lost 6 bases and the J gene lost 0 bases, with 9 bases spanning the gap. The CDR3 has 15 residues. Germline assignment: CDR1 LGHNT and CDR2 FRNRAP. CDR3 amino acids: CASGRDSSGANVLTF. CDR3 DNA: TGTGCTAGTGGCCGTGACTCCTCTGGGGCCAACGTCCTGACTTTC.

The chain recombines TRBV9 with TRBJ2-3; maybe TRBD1 (5 bases). V was cut by 0 bases and J by 1 base, with 15 bases left in between. There are 17 residues in the CDR3. Germline V gives CDR1 SGDLS, CDR2 YYNGEE. As DNA, the CDR3 is TGTGCCAGCAGCGTAGGTGCGTTGGGGCGAGGCACAGATACGCAGTATTTT. Encoded protein: CASSVGALGRGTDTQYF.

V usage is TRBV10-1 and J usage is TRBJ2-7; D unclear. Trimming pared 0 bases from V and 3 bases from J, leaving 6 bases between. The CDR3 has 13 amino acids. From germline, CDR1 is WNHNN and CDR2 SYGVQD (reference sequence). For the CDR3, the DNA is TGCGCCAGCAGTGAGTCCAGAGGCTACGAGCAGTACTTC. Translating gives CASSESRGYEQYF.

The J gene is TRBJ1-4, the V gene TRBV7-2, with no clear D. Between the trimmed V and J ends, which lost 4 bases and 0 bases, there was a span of 9 bases. Germline V gene data show CDR1 as SGHTA and CDR2 as FQGNSA. This CDR3 has 15 residues. The CDR3 here is CASSSPGATNEKLFF. Here the CDR3 DNA reads TGTGCCAGCAGCTCCCCCGGGGCAACTAATGAAAAACTGTTTTTT.

The count of this clone is one. V gene TRBV28 combines with J gene TRBJ1-1; the match to TRBD1 covers 7 bases. Germline V lookup: CDR1 MDHEN, CDR2 SYDVKM. The CDR3 sequence is 17 residues long. Trimming removed 7 bases from V and 4 bases from J; junction bases left unmatched: 18. The CDR3, as DNA: TGTGCCAGCACCACACAGGGGCCGGGGGCTTTGCTCACTGAAGCTTTCTTT. The encoded protein is CASTTQGPGALLTEAFF.

Turning to this clone: The sample contains more than one DNA sequence encoding this CDR3. This sequence joins TRBV6-5 and TRBJ2-1, with D possibly TRBD1 on 5 matching bases. The CDR3 has 13 amino acids. Germline V CDR1 and CDR2: MNHEY, SVGAGI. Trimming removed 0 bases from V and 6 bases from J, with 6 bases in between. The CDR3, as DNA: TGTGCCAGCAGTTACTCAAGGGGCAATGAGCAGTTCTTC. Protein product: CASSYSRGNEQFF.

The chain carries TRBV5-5 and TRBJ1-2; no reliable D call. Deletions cut 0 bases from V and 9 bases from J, with 6 bases between. CDR1 SGHKS and CDR2 YYEKEE come from the germline V gene (reference sequence). The CDR3 sequence is 11 residues long. CDR3 nucleotide sequence: TGTGCCAGCAGCTTGGTACAGCGCTACACCTTC. Translating it yields CASSLVQRYTF.

This chain links TRBV27 with TRBJ1-1, with 8 bases fitting TRBD1. Germline CDR1 MNHEY, CDR2 SMNVEV (reference sequence). The CDR3 extends over 13 amino acids. V shed 6 bases, J shed 7 bases, and the junction held 7 bases outside the gene matches. CDR3 sequence reads: CASSAGGPREAFF. DNA for the CDR3: TGTGCCAGCAGCGCAGGGGGCCCCCGTGAAGCTTTCTTT.

The V and J genes are TRBV5-5 and TRBJ2-7; TRBD1 agrees at 9 bases. V was pared by 2 bases and J by 6 bases, with 3 bases of the junction left unmatched. Germline V lookup: CDR1 SGHKS, CDR2 YYEKEE (reference sequence). CDR3 length equals 13 residues. The CDR3 nucleotides read TGTGCCAGCAGCTTACAGGGGGCGCGCGAGCAGTACTTC. It encodes CASSLQGAREQYF.